The 30 T cell receptor beta chains listed next were all sequenced from one sample in a study of vaccination effects on CD4 cells after COVID-19. The antigens of these receptors remain unknown. Following a roughly ten-day culture, CD4+ T cells were purified. Assay: immunoSEQ multiplex PCR; the TCRdb copy retains only in-frame clones and omits some. The sample consists of around 27,000 clones, roughly two thirds of them appearing once. Sequenced material: CD4+ T cells from PBMCs cultured without peptide, taken before COVID-19 vaccination. Receptors originate from a human donor who received a COVID-19 vaccine.

This clone occurred once. At one end, the junction sequence differs from germline, possibly due to a read error. The chain carries TRBV14 and TRBJ1-2, with no clear D. The CDR3 is 12 amino acids. Looked up from germline, CDR1 is SGHDN and CDR2 is FVKESK. The CDR3 region has the DNA TGTGCCAGCAGCCAAGATCGAATCAGAGTTGACTTC. This encodes CASSQDRIRVDF.

J is TRBJ2-3 and V is TRBV10-3; D possibly corresponds to TRBD2 (5 bases). V shed 7 bases and J shed 6 bases, with 17 bases lying between them. Germline loops: CDR1 ENHRY, CDR2 SYGVKD. This CDR3 has 14 amino acids. The CDR3 protein is CAITGTASGDTQYF. The DNA for the CDR3 is TGTGCCATCACCGGCACCGCTTCGGGGGATACGCAGTATTTT.

This chain uses TRBV4-1 with TRBJ1-4; D ambiguous. CDR1 is MGHRA, CDR2 YSYEKL, per germline. V was shortened by 4 bases and J by 5 bases, with 8 bases between the two germline ends. This CDR3 contains 13 residues. For the CDR3, the DNA is TGCGCCAGCAGCCCTAACTACAATGAAAAACTGTTTTTT. Amino acid sequence: CASSPNYNEKLFF.

The rearrangement links TRBV19 to TRBJ1-2; 9 bases map to TRBD1. The CDR3 contains 13 residues. Germline V CDR1 and CDR2: LNHDA, SQIVND (reference sequence). Trimming took 4 bases from V and 9 from J; bases not matched to a gene: 6. The CDR3 DNA reads TGTGCCAGTAGTACCGACAGGGGGAGTAGCTACACCTTC. Encoded protein: CASSTDRGSSYTF.

The chain combines TRBV6-5 with TRBJ1-2; TRBD1 matches at 9 bases. The germline V gene has CDR1 MNHEY and CDR2 SVGAGI. This CDR3 contains 13 residues. V was pared by 7 bases and J by 7 bases, with 7 bases of the junction left unmatched. The CDR3 spells CASKQGARGGYTF. The CDR3 coding sequence is TGTGCCAGCAAACAGGGGGCTCGGGGTGGCTACACCTTC.

The genes are TRBV5-1 and TRBJ1-3; no definite D call. Trimming removed 0 bases at V and 2 bases at J, with 3 bases between. CDR3 length equals 13 residues. Germline V gives CDR1 SGHRS, CDR2 YFSETQ. The DNA for the CDR3 is TGCGCCAGCAGCTTGGGGGCTGGAAACACCATATATTTT. Translated, it gives CASSLGAGNTIYF. The full variable domain, its missing parts supplied by reference TRBV5-1 and TRBJ1-3, is KAGVTQTPRYLIKTRGQQVTLSCSPISGHRSVSWYQQTPGQGLQFLFEYFSETQRNKGNFPGRFSGRQFSNSRSEMNVSTLELGDSALYLCASSLGAGNTIYFGEGSWLTVV.

This clone was seen a handful of times. One end of the junction does not line up with germline, which may come from a read error. The chain employs TRBV3-1 (or the pseudogene TRBV3-2) and TRBJ2-7, with 8 bases identical to TRBD1. Germline assignment: CDR1 LGHDT and CDR2 YNNKEL (reference sequence). The CDR3 totals 13 residues. Written as DNA, the CDR3 is TGTGCCAGCAGCCAGAGACTTGACAGGGGCGTGGACTTC. Protein product: CASSQRLDRGVDF.

This chain uses TRBV9 with TRBJ2-3, with 10 bases that match TRBD2. The CDR3 sequence is 15 residues long. Germline CDR1 reads SGDLS; CDR2 reads YYNGEE. V shed 3 bases, J shed 2 bases, and the junction held 3 bases outside the gene matches. The CDR3 nucleotides are TGTGCCAGCAGCGCTAGCGGGGGACACACAGATACGCAGTATTTT. This gives the protein CASSASGGHTDTQYF.

The chain links TRBV10-1 to TRBJ1-1; D call uncertain. The CDR3 is 12 residues long. Germline assignment: CDR1 WNHNN and CDR2 SYGVQD (reference sequence). Trimming took 6 bases from V and 5 from J, leaving 10 bases between them. The CDR3 loop reads CASRTSITEAFF. CDR3 nucleotides: TGCGCCAGCAGGACGAGTATAACTGAAGCTTTCTTT.

The chain links TRBV12-3 or TRBV12-4 to TRBJ1-5; TRBD1 is a possible D gene (5 bases). The V end was cut by 5 bases, the J end by 3 bases, with 8 bases between. The CDR3 sequence is 13 residues long. In nucleotides, the CDR3 is TGTGCCAGCAGTCCGGACAACAATCAGCCCCAGCATTTT. It translates to CASSPDNNQPQHF.

This rearrangement joins TRBV4-1 to TRBJ1-5; TRBD1 aligns across 7 bases. V gave up 0 bases and J gave up 5 bases; unmatched junction bases: 10. Germline V lookup: CDR1 MGHRA, CDR2 YSYEKL. CDR3 length: 17 amino acids. The CDR3 bases are TGCGCCAGCAGCCAAGACCCTAAGACAGGGCTGGATCAGCCCCAGCATTTT. Residues: CASSQDPKTGLDQPQHF.

This clone was counted between two and nine times. The rearrangement uses TRBV5-1 and TRBJ2-1, with D possibly matching TRBD2 (5 bases). This CDR3 region has 14 residues. Germline assignment: CDR1 SGHRS and CDR2 YFSETQ. The V and J ends lost 2 bases and 2 bases respectively, with 8 bases between them. The CDR3 reads CASSFRAAYNEQFF. In nucleotides, the CDR3 is TGCGCCAGCAGCTTCAGAGCGGCCTACAATGAGCAGTTCTTC.

V and J are TRBV9 and TRBJ2-1; TRBD1 agrees at 7 bases. The CDR3 has 16 residues. V gave up 0 bases and J gave up 4 bases; unmatched junction bases: 7. Germline V CDR1 and CDR2: SGDLS, YYNGEE. The CDR3 coding sequence is TGTGCCAGCAGCGTAGAAGGACAGGAAACTTACAATGAGCAGTTCTTC. Its protein product is CASSVEGQETYNEQFF.

V usage is TRBV4-1 and J usage is TRBJ1-5; 10 bases align to TRBD1. The germline V gene has CDR1 MGHRA and CDR2 YSYEKL. The CDR3 covers 15 residues. Germline trimming cut 5 bases from V and 5 bases from J; bases unmatched to any gene: 6. The CDR3 spells CASSSGTGDHQPQHF. CDR3 sequence (DNA): TGCGCCAGCAGCTCCGGGACAGGGGACCATCAGCCCCAGCATTTT.

The chain joins TRBV5-4 to TRBJ1-2; 8 bases match TRBD1. Germline V gene sequence: CDR1 SGHNT, CDR2 YYREEE (reference sequence). The CDR3 has 17 residues. V lost 0 bases and J lost 2; bases outside the gene matches: 9. The CDR3 reads CASSLEPRGRSNYGYTF. In DNA, the CDR3 is TGTGCCAGCAGCTTGGAGCCCAGGGGGCGGAGCAACTATGGCTACACCTTC. The full variable domain, with the rest looked up from reference TRBV5-4 and TRBJ1-2, is ETGVTQSPTHLIKTRGQQVTLRCSSQSGHNTVSWYQQALGQGPQFIFQYYREEENGRGNFPPRFSGLQFPNYSSELNVNALELDDSALYLCASSLEPRGRSNYGYTFGSGTRLTVV.

The chain has TRBV18 and TRBJ2-1, with TRBD2 matching 12 bases. V lost 4 bases and J lost 5; bases outside the gene matches: 3. The CDR3 extends over 15 amino acids. Germline V gives CDR1 KGHSH, CDR2 LQKENI. For the CDR3, the DNA is TGTGCCAGCTCACGGACTAGCGGGGTACACAATGAGCAGTTCTTC. Translated: CASSRTSGVHNEQFF.

CDR3 in amino acids: CASKFGGQETQYF. DNA of the CDR3: TGCGCCAGTAAATTCGGGGGGCAAGAGACCCAGTACTTC. The chain combines TRBV5-1 with TRBJ2-5; 7 bases are shared with TRBD2. The junction had 6 bases not matched to a gene; V was cut back by 8 bases and J by 2 bases. This CDR3 has 13 amino acids. CDR1 and CDR2 (germline): SGHRS, YFSETQ. The full variable domain, with the rest looked up from reference TRBV5-1 and TRBJ2-5, is KAGVTQTPRYLIKTRGQQVTLSCSPISGHRSVSWYQQTPGQGLQFLFEYFSETQRNKGNFPGRFSGRQFSNSRSEMNVSTLELGDSALYLCASKFGGQETQYFGPGTRLLVL.

This clone occurred a few times. The V and J genes are TRBV5-1 and TRBJ2-2, with D unresolved. Germline V gives CDR1 SGHRS, CDR2 YFSETQ. CDR3 length equals 16 residues. Trimming stripped 5 bases from V and 6 bases from J, with 20 bases between. The CDR3 sequence: CASRPETASRSGELFF. The CDR3 coding sequence is TGCGCCAGCAGACCCGAGACGGCATCGAGGTCCGGGGAGCTGTTTTTT.

The chain links TRBV5-1 to TRBJ2-3; 9 nucleotides line up with TRBD1. Germline CDR1 is SGHRS and CDR2 is YFSETQ. The CDR3 consists of 14 residues. J was trimmed by 5 bases and V by 7 bases; bases with no gene match: 8. In DNA, the CDR3 is TGCGCCAGCGGTATACAGGGGGCGGAAGATACGCAGTATTTT. Translating it yields CASGIQGAEDTQYF.

V usage is TRBV11-2 and J usage is TRBJ1-1; D gene ambiguous. Trimming pared 3 bases from V and 3 bases from J, leaving 8 bases between. Looked up from germline, CDR1 is SGHAT and CDR2 is FQNNGV. The CDR3 runs 13 residues. CDR3 loop: CASSFVVDTEAFF. The CDR3 coding sequence is TGTGCCAGCAGCTTCGTGGTGGACACTGAAGCTTTCTTT.

This clone was observed a handful of times. The V and J genes are TRBV4-1 and TRBJ2-1; TRBD2 aligns across 12 bases. This CDR3 contains 16 residues. Germline CDR1 reads MGHRA; CDR2 reads YSYEKL. V lost 6 bases, J lost 7 bases, and 10 bases stayed unmatched. CDR3 in amino acids: CASRRGLAGTGNEQFF. In DNA form, the CDR3 reads TGCGCCAGCAGACGCGGACTAGCGGGGACAGGGAATGAGCAGTTCTTC.

J is TRBJ1-1 and V is TRBV29-1, with D maybe TRBD1 (5 bases). Germline CDR1 is SQVTM and CDR2 is ANQGSEA. Trimming left V 0 bases short and J 5 bases short, with 16 bases between. CDR3 size: 15 residues. The CDR3 DNA sequence: TGCAGCGTTGAAGAGGGGGGTTATGAGGGAACTGAAGCTTTCTTT. This gives the protein CSVEEGGYEGTEAFF.

Only a few counts were recorded for this clone. The chain combines TRBV4-1 with TRBJ2-1; D possibly corresponds to TRBD2 (6 bases). The V end lost 1 base, the J end lost 10 bases, and 14 bases lay between the germline ends. This CDR3 contains 14 residues. Germline loops: CDR1 MGHRA, CDR2 YSYEKL. The CDR3 DNA reads TGCGCCAGCAGCCAAGGAGGGGAGGCAAGGGAGCAGTTCTTC. It yields the protein CASSQGGEAREQFF.

The V and J genes are TRBV9 and TRBJ1-2, with TRBD1 identical over 7 bases. This CDR3 is built from 14 residues. With 5 bases clipped from V and 7 bases from J, the junction kept 11 bases outside the gene matches. CDR1 and CDR2 (germline): SGDLS, YYNGEE. CDR3 in DNA: TGTGCCAGCAGTCGGGACAGTGTTGTTAGTGGCTACACCTTC. Translated: CASSRDSVVSGYTF.

The V gene is TRBV25-1, the J gene TRBJ2-5; TRBD2 agrees at 10 bases. Germline assignment: CDR1 MGHDK and CDR2 SYGVNS. J gave up 5 bases and V 4 bases, and 4 bases lay outside the gene matches. The CDR3 totals 14 residues. CDR3 protein: CASSVEGLAETQYF. The DNA of the CDR3 is TGTGCCAGCAGTGTGGAGGGACTAGCGGAGACCCAGTACTTC.

The chain recombines TRBV5-4 with TRBJ1-3, with D unclear. The CDR3 has 14 amino acids. Trimming took 5 bases from V and 0 from J, leaving 9 bases between them. Germline V lookup: CDR1 SGHNT, CDR2 YYREEE (reference sequence). CDR3 region: CASRSGSSGNTIYF. CDR3 coding DNA: TGTGCCAGCAGATCCGGCAGCTCTGGAAACACCATATATTTT. Based on the CDR3 plus reference TRBV5-4 and TRBJ1-3, the full variable domain is ETGVTQSPTHLIKTRGQQVTLRCSSQSGHNTVSWYQQALGQGPQFIFQYYREEENGRGNFPPRFSGLQFPNYSSELNVNALELDDSALYLCASRSGSSGNTIYFGEGSWLTVV.

This clone occurred a few times. This chain connects TRBV11-2 to TRBJ1-4; a possible D gene is TRBD1 (5 bases). The germline V gene has CDR1 SGHAT and CDR2 FQNNGV. This CDR3 has 15 amino acids. Trimming cost V 2 bases and J 4 bases, with 11 bases left between them. The CDR3 DNA reads TGTGCCAGCAGCTTAAATCAGGGCCTTAATGAAAAACTGTTTTTT. Its protein is CASSLNQGLNEKLFF.

The chain recombines TRBV5-6 with TRBJ1-4; D gene uncertain. The V end lost 0 bases, the J end lost 3 bases, and 9 bases lay between the germline ends. The germline V gene has CDR1 SGHDT and CDR2 YYEEEE. The CDR3 is 15 amino acids. The CDR3 DNA reads TGTGCCAGCAGCTTGGGAACAGCCTCTAATGAAAAACTGTTTTTT. It specifies CASSLGTASNEKLFF.

This clone was detected a few times. The CDR3 reads CASSLETGSNNSPLHF. The CDR3 DNA sequence: TGTGCCAGCAGCTTGGAGACAGGGTCAAATAATTCACCCCTCCACTTT. The chain couples TRBV5-4 to TRBJ1-6; 7 nucleotides line up with TRBD1. CDR3 length equals 16 residues. Germline V gene sequence: CDR1 SGHNT, CDR2 YYREEE (reference sequence). The trim removed 0 bases at V and 5 bases at J, leaving 5 bases unmatched.

This chain connects TRBV4-1 to TRBJ2-3, with 7 bases identical to TRBD2. Losses at the gene ends were 5 bases for V and 7 bases for J; bases not matched to a gene: 12. Germline V gives CDR1 MGHRA, CDR2 YSYEKL. The CDR3 is 15 amino acids. The CDR3 reads CASSESGLDRNTQYF. CDR3 in DNA: TGCGCCAGCAGCGAAAGCGGACTAGATCGAAATACGCAGTATTTT.